This T cell receptor (beta chain) was retrieved from a study of blood T cell repertoires in COVID-19. This clone has only a few counts. Per the germline V gene, CDR1 is LNHNV and CDR2 is YYDKDF (reference sequence). This CDR3 is built from 16 residues. The junction had 4 bases not matched to a gene; V was cut back by 0 bases and J by 0 bases. In the original analysis: Amplification of reference gene primers provided the estimated nucleated cell counts. Clones were sequenced by immunoSEQ multiplex PCR, and TCRdb holds only the in-frame ones, with some missing. The V and J calls and the clone size are those of that table, but D and trimming were determined from the DNA. This table holds a few hundred thousand clones, roughly 90% found once.

Sequencing was done on a sample of peripheral blood. This sequence originates from a woman in her fifties or sixties with COVID-19, enrolled during active disease. The chain has TRBV15 and TRBJ1-1, with 7 nucleotides matching TRBD1. CDR3 sequence: CATSREGRGMNTEAFF. CDR3 DNA sequence: TGTGCCACCAGCAGAGAAGGCAGGGGGATGAACACTGAAGCTTTCTTT.